The rows below give T cell receptor beta chains drawn from one sample of a study of OX40 agonist ivuxolimab in advanced cancers. Clones were sequenced by immunoSEQ multiplex PCR, and TCRdb holds only the in-frame ones, with some missing. The sample includes approximately 110,000 clones, around 92% of them seen just once. Sequencing used CD4+ or CD8+ T cells sorted from blood, obtained in a trial of the OX40 agonist ivuxolimab. These receptors originate from an adult with an advanced solid tumor such as melanoma, head and neck, liver or kidney cancer. Each CDR3 is given with its conserved first and last residue. Each record gives: J gene, D gene, clone size, V gene, CDR3 protein, CDR3 DNA. A D gene is named only where the DNA matches it firmly. Only part of the rows carry a size: once, few, many, or a class if the clone is expanded.

TRBJ1-2 TRBD1 . TRBV10-2 CASRGQGAYGYTF TGCGCCAGCAGGGGACAGGGGGCCTATGGCTACACCTTC
TRBJ2-7 . . TRBV28 CASSLVRNEQYF TGTGCCAGCAGCCTTGTAAGAAACGAGCAGTACTTC
TRBJ1-5 TRBD1 . TRBV5-8 CASSSRGRDSLRNQPQHF TGTGCCAGCAGCTCCCGCGGGAGGGACAGCTTACGGAATCAGCCCCAGCATTTT
TRBJ2-3 . once TRBV28 CASSSDFTDTQYF TGTGCCAGCAGTTCGGACTTCACAGATACGCAGTATTTT
TRBJ2-5 . . TRBV6-1 CASSEQGLLVETQYF TGTGCCAGCAGTGAACAGGGTCTCTTAGTAGAGACCCAGTACTTC
TRBJ1-3 . . TRBV18 CASSPAEQGNTIYF TGTGCCAGCTCACCAGCCGAACAGGGAAACACCATATATTTT
TRBJ1-2 TRBD1 . TRBV28 CASSTISGTVYGYTF TGTGCCAGCAGCACTATTTCCGGGACAGTCTATGGCTACACCTTC
TRBJ2-1 . . TRBV6-5 CASSYSNGGEQFF TGTGCCAGCAGTTACTCGAATGGGGGTGAGCAGTTCTTC
TRBJ1-5 . . TRBV15 CATSRGADNQPQHF TGTGCCACCAGCCGGGGGGCGGATAATCAGCCCCAGCATTTT
TRBJ2-5 . . TRBV10-3 CAIRSDEETQYF TGTGCCATCAGGAGCGATGAAGAGACCCAGTACTTC
TRBJ1-2 . . TRBV28 CASSYRDNGLGYTF TGTGCCAGCAGTTACCGGGACAATGGACTTGGCTACACCTTC
TRBJ2-6 . . TRBV30 CAWSRSGQNSGANVLTF TGTGCCTGGAGTAGGAGCGGCCAAAACTCTGGGGCCAACGTCCTGACTTTC
TRBJ1-5 . . TRBV7-6 CASSQTQSGQPQHF TGTGCCAGCAGCCAGACCCAGAGCGGCCAGCCCCAGCATTTT
TRBJ1-5 . . TRBV7-2 CASRGSFNQPQHF TGTGCCAGCAGGGGCAGTTTCAATCAGCCCCAGCATTTT
TRBJ2-5 . . TRBV28 CASSPLHGTLGETQYF TGTGCCAGCAGCCCATTACATGGGACGCTCGGGGAGACCCAGTACTTC
TRBJ1-2 . . TRBV6-1 CASSSSGFRYGYTF TGTGCCAGCAGTTCATCAGGGTTTAGGTATGGCTACACCTTC
TRBJ2-5 TRBD2 few TRBV6-5 CASSWTSGRVGETQYF TGTGCCAGCAGTTGGACTAGCGGGAGAGTTGGAGAGACCCAGTACTTC
TRBJ1-1 . . TRBV5-1 CASSHGQNTEAFF TGCGCCAGCAGCCACGGACAAAACACTGAAGCTTTCTTT
TRBJ1-4 TRBD1 . TRBV5-4 CASSLTGTNEKLFF TGTGCCAGCAGCCTGACAGGGACTAATGAAAAACTGTTTTTT
TRBJ2-2 . . TRBV9 CASSVGGWNTGELFF TGTGCCAGCAGCGTAGGAGGTTGGAACACCGGGGAGCTGTTTTTT
TRBJ2-7 . . TRBV7-6 CASSLGAATGLAAYEQYF TGTGCCAGCAGCTTAGGTGCGGCGACAGGCCTGGCTGCATACGAGCAGTACTTC
TRBJ2-7 . . TRBV7-9 CASSLDTPYEQYF TGTGCCAGCAGCTTAGACACCCCCTACGAGCAGTACTTC
TRBJ1-4 TRBD1 . TRBV5-6 CASSLQGAGKSMWLEKLFF TGTGCCAGCAGCCTCCAGGGGGCAGGAAAGAGTATGTGGCTTGAAAAACTGTTTTTT
TRBJ2-1 . . TRBV5-1 CASSPQGGSYNEQFF TGCGCCAGCAGCCCCCAGGGCGGCTCCTACAATGAGCAGTTCTTC
TRBJ2-2 . . TRBV7-3 CASSLSGGTGELFF TGTGCCAGCAGCTTAAGTGGCGGGACCGGGGAGCTGTTTTTT
TRBJ1-1 . . TRBV5-1 CASSFDGNTEAFF TGCGCCAGCAGCTTCGACGGGAACACTGAAGCTTTCTTT
TRBJ1-1 TRBD1 once TRBV2 CASASPTGTVNTEAFF TGTGCCAGCGCCAGCCCAACCGGGACAGTGAACACTGAAGCTTTCTTT
TRBJ2-1 TRBD1 . TRBV5-4 CASSRDRYNEQFF TGTGCCAGCAGCCGGGACAGGTACAATGAGCAGTTCTTC
TRBJ1-2 TRBD1 . TRBV28 CASSFSPSWTGRSGYTF TGTGCCAGCAGTTTTAGCCCCTCCTGGACAGGGCGGAGTGGCTACACCTTC
TRBJ2-3 . . TRBV4-2 CASSQSYPRQLDTQYF TGTGCCAGCAGCCAGTCATACCCCCGCCAGCTCGATACGCAGTATTTT
TRBJ1-5 . . TRBV7-9 CASSYSDSNQPQHF TGTGCCAGCAGCTACAGTGATAGCAATCAGCCCCAGCATTTT
TRBJ1-1 . . TRBV7-8 CASIPRTVNTEAFF TGTGCCAGCATCCCTCGCACAGTGAACACTGAAGCTTTCTTT
TRBJ1-2 . few TRBV18 CASSRPSDPSGYTF TGTGCCAGCTCACGGCCATCAGATCCTTCGGGCTACACCTTC
TRBJ2-7 . . TRBV4-2 CASSQEQSSYEQYF TGTGCCAGCAGCCAAGAACAGAGTTCCTACGAGCAGTACTTC
TRBJ1-5 . . TRBV11-2 CASSRGGNSNQPQHF TGTGCCAGCAGCCGCGGGGGCAATAGCAATCAGCCCCAGCATTTT
TRBJ1-5 TRBD1 . TRBV6-1 CASSAQGGNNQPQHF TGTGCCAGCAGTGCCCAGGGGGGGAACAATCAGCCCCAGCATTTT
TRBJ2-7 . . TRBV7-8 CASSRTPDYEQYF TGTGCCAGCAGCAGGACTCCCGACTACGAGCAGTACTTC
TRBJ2-7 TRBD2 . TRBV5-4 CASSGLAGMTYEQYF TGTGCCAGCAGCGGACTAGCGGGAATGACCTACGAGCAGTACTTC
TRBJ1-6 . . TRBV21-1 CASIKGGRSPLHF TGTGCCAGCATCAAAGGGGGGAGATCACCCCTCCACTTT
TRBJ1-3 . once TRBV5-1 CASSLGESSGNTIYF TGCGCCAGCAGCTTGGGGGAAAGCTCTGGAAACACCATATATTTT
TRBJ2-5 TRBD2 . TRBV28 CASSFVAGGETQYF TGTGCCAGCAGTTTTGTAGCGGGAGGGGAGACCCAGTACTTC
TRBJ1-5 TRBD1 . TRBV19 CASSIVTGEGSQPQHF TGTGCCAGTAGTATAGTGACAGGGGAAGGGAGTCAGCCCCAGCATTTT
TRBJ2-2 . . TRBV7-3 CASSQTNTGELFF TGTGCCAGCAGCCAGACGAACACCGGGGAGCTGTTTTTT
TRBJ2-3 . . TRBV19 CASKGTDTQYF TGTGCCAGTAAGGGCACAGATACGCAGTATTTT
TRBJ2-7 TRBD1 . TRBV6-6 CASSYGGTGGNEQYF TGTGCCAGCAGTTACGGCGGGACAGGGGGCAACGAGCAGTACTTC
TRBJ1-1 . . TRBV18 CASSPSLMNTEAFF TGTGCCAGCTCACCCAGCCTTATGAACACTGAAGCTTTCTTT
TRBJ2-3 TRBD1 . TRBV6-5 CASSYSTGLEGQYF TGTGCCAGCAGTTACTCGACAGGGTTAGAGGGGCAGTATTTT
TRBJ2-7 . . TRBV15 CATSRDRARHYEQYF TGTGCCACCAGCAGAGATAGGGCCCGGCACTACGAGCAGTACTTC
TRBJ1-3 . once TRBV5-1 CASSPQGLSLGNTIYF TGCGCCAGCAGCCCCCAGGGACTGTCGCTGGGAAACACCATATATTTT